The clone carrying this T cell receptor beta chain came up a few times. CDR3 length: 15 residues. Germline V gene sequence: CDR1 SGHRS, CDR2 YFSETQ. V gave up 4 bases and J gave up 2 bases, with 15 bases separating them. The data derive from a study of T cells in Graves' hyperthyroidism and ophthalmopathy. About the research overall: Upon initial diagnosis and before any treatment, peripheral blood was collected.

The CDR3 regions of TCR beta were amplified from RNA transcripts. RT-PCR in the first round (using the HTBI primer set) targeted the TCR CDR3. TCRdb recomputed calls from the multiplex PCR reads with MiXCR, one row per CDR3 protein. The data show nearly 600,000 distinct CDR3 sequences, about 14% seen once. The study based diagnoses on clinical symptoms, serum thyroxine and TRAb, thyroid ultrasound and orbital computed tomography. This receptor was obtained from a woman aged 25 to 45 with Graves' hyperthyroidism that later progressed to Graves' ophthalmopathy. The sample consisted of blood. This chain uses TRBV5-1 with TRBJ2-5; D may be TRBD1 or TRBD2 (5 bases each). The CDR3 protein is CASSPWGSGQETQYF. The CDR3 bases are TGCGCCAGCAGCCCCTGGGGGAGTGGACAAGAGACCCAGTACTTC.